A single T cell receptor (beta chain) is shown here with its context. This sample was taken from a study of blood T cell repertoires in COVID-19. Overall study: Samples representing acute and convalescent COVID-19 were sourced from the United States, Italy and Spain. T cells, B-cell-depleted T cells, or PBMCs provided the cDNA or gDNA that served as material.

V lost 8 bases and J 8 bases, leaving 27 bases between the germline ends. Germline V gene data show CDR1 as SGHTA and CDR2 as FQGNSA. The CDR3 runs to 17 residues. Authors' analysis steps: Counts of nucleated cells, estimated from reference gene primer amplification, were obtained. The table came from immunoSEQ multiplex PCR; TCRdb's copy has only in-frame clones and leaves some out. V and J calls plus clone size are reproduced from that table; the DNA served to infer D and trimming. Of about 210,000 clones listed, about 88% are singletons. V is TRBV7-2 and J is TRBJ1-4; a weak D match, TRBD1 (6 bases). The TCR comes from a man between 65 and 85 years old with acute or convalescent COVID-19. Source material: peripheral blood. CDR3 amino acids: CASFPSPGQINIEKLFF. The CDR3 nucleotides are TGTGCCAGCTTTCCTTCCCCGGGACAAATAAATATCGAAAAACTGTTTTTT.